This TCR beta chain was obtained from a study of Graves' ophthalmopathy and Graves' hyperthyroidism (dated by TCRdb to 2017 to 2018). About the study as a whole: Peripheral blood was collected before any treatment was given, at the time of initial diagnosis. A discovery set of about a hundred patients (43 ophthalmopathy, 55 to 60 stable hyperthyroidism) was enrolled to explore V-J signatures distinguishing ophthalmopathy from hyperthyroidism. In total, approximately 140 blood samples were TCR-sequenced: 43 ophthalmopathy, about 75 hyperthyroidism and about 17 hyperthyroidism-to-ophthalmopathy patients. An independent validation cohort comprised some 19 hyperthyroidism patients and around 16 patients who later progressed from hyperthyroidism to ophthalmopathy. Following sample collection, hyperthyroidism patients were given methimazole at a starting dose of 30 mg daily, and ophthalmopathy patients were given high-dose intravenous methylprednisolone. In roughly 6 hyperthyroidism patients, the T-cell repertoires found in thyroid tissue were compared with those found in blood. The study used signatures of the TCR beta repertoire to tell Graves' ophthalmopathy apart from Graves' hyperthyroidism and to predict which patients would progress to ophthalmopathy.

Findings and caveats that apply to the study as a whole: The 13-signature model separated ophthalmopathy from stable hyperthyroidism with roughly 89% sensitivity and around 81% specificity in cross-validation, and 80%/75% in the test set. Sample size was not predetermined statistically, and investigators were not blinded to group allocation. In validation, the model predicted ophthalmopathy progression with more than 55% sensitivity and approximately 75% specificity; roughly 11 predicted patients were CT-confirmed with GO in a median of about 7.1 months. Most expanded thyroid clonotypes with frequency above 0.001 were also detected in blood, suggesting blood repertoires may reflect the thyroid immune response.

TCR beta CDR3 regions were amplified from RNA transcripts for repertoire sequencing. A first-round RT-PCR used HTBI primers with the Qiagen OneStep RT-PCR kit, followed by a second-round multiplex PCR, size selection and purification. Libraries were sequenced on an Illumina HiSeq2000 using paired-end 100 bp reads. On the authors' methods: Reads were processed with SOAPnuke, discarding reads with adapters, uncalled bases, mean Phred below 15, or no exact constant-primer or identifier match. COPE v1.2.5 was used to merge the high-quality paired reads. Each unique nucleotide sequence was defined as a clonotype, and clonotypes were aligned to IMGT TRB V, D and J references with MiTCR v1.1. Only V-J combinations with frequency above 0.0001 were analysed, covering around 99% of repertoires. For each V-J combination, a TCR clonal expansion and chaos score was defined as the ratio of F50 clonal expansion to chaos observed in the TCRdist matrix. Welch's t-statistics and random forest were used to reduce features to about a dozen V-J combinations, which were fed into a naive Bayes classifier. Thyroid-blood repertoire similarity was quantified with the Morisita-Horn index. The raw public data were reprocessed by TCRdb itself: fastp quality trimming at Q25, MiXCR clonotype calling, in-frame beta chains only. All rows with the same CDR3 protein become a single entry with the most common DNA and genes. These V and J calls originate from TCRdb's pipeline instead of the authors' own analysis. The sample profile shows roughly 700,000 distinct CDR3 sequences; roughly two fifths of them were found once. The top ten clones comprise 44% of the sample.

Ophthalmopathy patients were characterized by moderately to severely active disease, a Clinical Activity Score of at least 3, a NOSPECS grade of at least 4, and a disease duration under 3 months. Anyone with other autoimmune diseases, uncontrolled infections, pregnancy or lactation was excluded from the study. Clinical symptoms, serum thyroxine, TRAb, thyroid ultrasound and orbital computed tomography formed the basis of the diagnosis. Ficoll-Paque density gradient centrifugation was used to isolate PBMCs from approximately 10 ml of fresh peripheral blood. Total RNA was extracted with Trizol reagent and quality-checked on an Agilent 2100 Bioanalyzer. About this clonotype: Which antigen it targets is not known. Base qualities are not at hand, and no much larger clone is one base apart.

This receptor was identified in an adult man with Graves' ophthalmopathy. The specimen was peripheral blood.

The DNA sequence reads TGCAGCGTTCAGAGACAGGGGAGCTCCTACGAGCAGTACTTC. The encoded protein is CSVQRQGSSYEQYF. The rearranged chain carries TRBV29-1 and TRBJ2-7; 8 bases in the middle match TRBD1. The CDR3 starts with the cysteine, ends with the phenylalanine, and has 14 residues. The entry retains the CDR3 DNA only, 42 bases that are in frame from base 1. CDR1 and CDR2 were assigned from the germline V gene as SQVTM and ANQGSEA. The V end gives up 5 bases and the J end 0 bases, leaving 6 bases in the junction not matched to a gene.